This is a list of T cell receptor beta chains from one sample in a study of regulatory T cells in long-lasting Graves disease. Each CDR3 protein gets one entry after TCRdb re-called the multiplex PCR reads with MiXCR. Among 540,000 or so distinct CDR3 sequences listed, roughly 14% were seen once. The data were also submitted as part of a second study, on T cells in Graves' hyperthyroidism and ophthalmopathy.

Sequences were derived from peripheral blood mononuclear cells (PBMCs), sampled at new diagnosis, from a patient treated with antithyroid drugs. The receptors shown here come from a man under 40 with Graves disease. The CDR3 runs from the conserved cysteine through the conserved F or W. Fields, in order: D gene, J gene, V gene, clone size, CDR3 DNA, CDR3 protein. D genes are given only for firm matches. Clone size appears in some rows only: once, few, many, or a class for an expanded clone.

- TRBJ2-3 TRBV10-3 many TGTGCCATCAGGGCAGAGGGAACTAGCACAGATACGCAGTATTTT CAIRAEGTSTDTQYF
- TRBJ2-5 TRBV10-3 few TGTGCCACCGCCGGACAGGGAGGGGAGACCCAGTACTTC CATAGQGGETQYF
- TRBJ1-1 TRBV20-1 many TGCAGTGCTAGACCGGGGACTACTGAAGCTTTCTTT CSARPGTTEAFF
TRBD2 TRBJ2-5 TRBV12-3/TRBV12-4 many TGTGCCAGCAGTTTTAACTCGGGGGGGGGAGAGACCCAGTACTTC CASSFNSGGGETQYF
TRBD2 TRBJ2-7 TRBV20-1 - TGCAGTGCTAGGGCTAGCGGGAGGAACGAGCAGTACTTC CSARASGRNEQYF
- TRBJ2-3 TRBV7-6 many TGTGCCAGCAGCCTACCTTGGGGGGAATCCACAGATACGCAGTATTTT CASSLPWGESTDTQYF
- TRBJ1-2 TRBV27 - TGTGCCAGCAGTCTCGAGGGTTCCCGATTCGGTGCGGGCTACACCTTC CASSLEGSRFGAGYTF
TRBD1 TRBJ2-7 TRBV13 many TGTGCCAGCAGCTTAGGACCCTCCCCCACAGGGGACTTC CASSLGPSPTGDF
- TRBJ1-2 TRBV28 - TGTGCCAGCAGCCCACCCGGGGACTCGTACACCTTC CASSPPGDSYTF
TRBD1 TRBJ2-7 TRBV29-1 many TGCAGCGCCGGCCGGACAGGGAACGACGAGCAGTACTTC CSAGRTGNDEQYF
- TRBJ1-5 TRBV2 many TGTGCCAGCAGTGAAGAGGGGTTACAGCCCCAGCATTTT CASSEEGLQPQHF
TRBD2 TRBJ2-1 TRBV27 many TGTGCCAGCAGTCCCCGACTAGCGGGAGGGCCGAGGAATGAGCAGTTCTTC CASSPRLAGGPRNEQFF
- TRBJ1-2 TRBV5-1 few TGCGCCAGCAGCGGACAGCCTGGGGAAAACTATGGCTACACCTTC CASSGQPGENYGYTF
- TRBJ1-2 TRBV6-5 - TGTGCCAGCAGTTACTTAGTTAGCTATGGCTACACCTTC CASSYLVSYGYTF
TRBD1 TRBJ1-1 TRBV2 few TGTGCCAGCAGGCCGGGACAGGGGGCTTGGAACACTGAAGCTTTCTTT CASRPGQGAWNTEAFF
TRBD1 TRBJ1-5 TRBV10-2 - TGCGCCAGCAGTGAGTCGGGGACAGCCTGGAATCAGCCCCAGCATTTT CASSESGTAWNQPQHF
TRBD1 TRBJ2-7 TRBV27 many TGTGCCAGCAGTCCAGGGACAGGGGGGAACGAGCAGTACTTC CASSPGTGGNEQYF
TRBD2 TRBJ2-2 TRBV20-1 many TGCAGTGCCCAAGGACTAGCGGGATTCTCCGGGGAGCTGTTTTTT CSAQGLAGFSGELFF
TRBD2 TRBJ2-1 TRBV11-3 many TGTGCCAGCAGCTTCGGGACTAGTAGCAATGAGCAGTTCTTC CASSFGTSSNEQFF
- TRBJ1-1 TRBV20-1 many TGCAGTGCTAGAGAGGGGGCGGATGAAGCTTTCTTT CSAREGADEAFF
TRBD2 TRBJ2-1 TRBV12-3/TRBV12-4 many TGTGCCAGCAGTTTAGTTTCCTGGACTAGCGGGAGCACAGATGAGCAGTTCTTC CASSLVSWTSGSTDEQFF
TRBD2 TRBJ2-5 TRBV20-1 - TGCAGTGCCGAACCGACTAGCGCCAAAGGAGAGACCCAGTACTTC CSAEPTSAKGETQYF
TRBD1 TRBJ2-7 TRBV6-1 many TGTGCCAGCAGTGGAGCCGGGACAGGAAACTACGAGCAGTACTTC CASSGAGTGNYEQYF
TRBD2 TRBJ2-1 TRBV5-6 many TGTGCCAGCAGCTTAATGACGACTAGCGGGGATAATGAGCAGTTCTTC CASSLMTTSGDNEQFF
- TRBJ1-1 TRBV2 many TGTGCCACCTCGGAAGGGATGAACACTGAAGCTTTCTTT CATSEGMNTEAFF
- TRBJ2-7 TRBV27 many TGTGCCGCTGATGGCTGGCACGGAGGGAACTACGAGCAGTACTTC CAADGWHGGNYEQYF
TRBD2 TRBJ2-1 TRBV24-1 many TGTGCCACCAGTAAATTAGCGGGAGGGTACAATGAGCAGTTCTTC CATSKLAGGYNEQFF
TRBD1 TRBJ1-5 TRBV29-1 many TGCAGCAGCTCAACAGGGGAGGGTCAGCCCCAGCATTTT CSSSTGEGQPQHF
TRBD1 TRBJ2-1 TRBV2 many TGTGCCAGCAGTTCGACCGGGACAGGGTCCGACAATGAGCAGTTCTTC CASSSTGTGSDNEQFF
- TRBJ2-3 TRBV6-1 few TGTGCCACCCAGGTCGGAACAGATACGCAGTATTTT CATQVGTDTQYF
TRBD1 TRBJ2-2 TRBV5-1 - TGCGCCAGCCGGAGAGAGACAGGGTGGGGCACCGGGGAGCTGTTTTTT CASRRETGWGTGELFF
TRBD2 TRBJ2-1 TRBV5-6 few TGTGCCAGCAGCTTTAGCGGGATTAAGGGCGATGAGCAGTTCTTC CASSFSGIKGDEQFF
- TRBJ2-1 TRBV20-1 - TGCAGTGCAACTCAGGAGTTCTTAGGTGGGCAATCCTACAATGAGCAGTTCTTC CSATQEFLGGQSYNEQFF
- TRBJ2-1 TRBV20-1 - TGCAGTGCTAGCTCGGGGCCCACCCCCTACAATGAGCAGTTCTTC CSASSGPTPYNEQFF
- TRBJ1-5 TRBV12-3/TRBV12-4 many TGTGCCAGCAGTTTTTCCCGCGCCAATCAGCCCCAGCATTTT CASSFSRANQPQHF
TRBD2 TRBJ2-3 TRBV4-1 many TGCGCCAGCAGCCGAGCGCTGGGACTAGCGGGAGGCCAGGATACGCAGTATTTT CASSRALGLAGGQDTQYF
TRBD1 TRBJ2-4 TRBV6-5 many TGTGCCAGCAGTTACTCTCCCGGGACAGGGAAAAACATTCAGTACTTC CASSYSPGTGKNIQYF
- TRBJ2-7 TRBV30 - TGTGCCTGGAGTAGCGGCGGCTACGAGCAGTACTTC CAWSSGGYEQYF
TRBD2 TRBJ2-1 TRBV18 few TGTGCCAGCTCCCCGCTACCGGGAGCGGGGGGAGGCAATGAGCAGTTCTTC CASSPLPGAGGGNEQFF
- TRBJ1-2 TRBV6-1 many TGTGCCAGCAGCGACCAACAGGGAAGCTATGGCTACACCTTC CASSDQQGSYGYTF
TRBD2 TRBJ2-5 TRBV12-3/TRBV12-4 many TGTGCCAGCAGCTCGGCGGGGGGGGAGACCCAGTACTTC CASSSAGGETQYF
- TRBJ2-1 TRBV10-2 many TGCGCCAGCAGTGTTGCGAGCTCCTACAATGAGCAGTTCTTC CASSVASSYNEQFF
TRBD2 TRBJ2-7 TRBV20-1 many TGCAGTGCAGAGCGGGAGGTCCCCTACGAGCAGTACTTC CSAEREVPYEQYF
- TRBJ1-1 TRBV2 many TGTGCCAGCAGTGAATTAACAGGGTCGGGGACTGAAGCTTTCTTT CASSELTGSGTEAFF
- TRBJ2-1 TRBV28 many TGTGCCAGCAGTGGGTATGGAAATGAGCAGTTCTTC CASSGYGNEQFF
- TRBJ2-2 TRBV19 - TGTGCCAGTAGTATATCAGGGAGAGTCGCCGGGGAGCTGTTTTTT CASSISGRVAGELFF
- TRBJ2-2 TRBV29-1 few TGCAGCGTTATAGGTCGGGGAACCGGGGAGCTGTTTTTT CSVIGRGTGELFF
TRBD2 TRBJ2-3 TRBV5-1 many TGCGCCAGCAGTTTCGGGACTAGCGGGAGGAGCACAGATACGCAGTATTTT CASSFGTSGRSTDTQYF
- TRBJ1-2 TRBV27 few TGTGCCAGCAGTTTCCCCCCAGAAGCTAACTATGGCTACACCTTC CASSFPPEANYGYTF
- TRBJ2-1 TRBV6-1 many TGTGCCAGCAGGGGAAGGGGCCGGGGGACTCCAGGTGGGACGGAGCAGTTCTTC CASRGRGRGTPGGTEQFF
TRBD2 TRBJ2-3 TRBV4-2 - TGTGCCAGCAGCCAAGAAGTTGGGGCTAGCGGAGATACGCAGTATTTT CASSQEVGASGDTQYF
- TRBJ1-5 TRBV19 - TGTGCCAGTAGTATCGGTGTAGGCGGCCAGCCCCAGCATTTT CASSIGVGGQPQHF
- TRBJ1-2 TRBV11-2 few TGTGCCAGCAGCTCAGGAGGGCAGAGTGGCTACACCTTC CASSSGGQSGYTF
- TRBJ2-5 TRBV27 few TGTGCCAGCAGTCCACAGCGCCGAGAGACCCAGTACTTC CASSPQRRETQYF
- TRBJ2-3 TRBV6-1 many TGTGCCAGCAGAACATACGGGGGAGATACGCAGTATTTT CASRTYGGDTQYF
- TRBJ2-5 TRBV27 many TGTGCCAGCCGTACCGTAGGGAAGAGAACCCAGTACTTC CASRTVGKRTQYF
- TRBJ1-5 TRBV28 many TGTGCCAGCAGTATTCAGGGCGGCAAGCCCCAGCATTTT CASSIQGGKPQHF